Listed below are T cell receptor beta chains from one sample, sequenced in a study of shared clonotypes between healthy human individuals. Profiled with immunoSEQ multiplex PCR; TCRdb holds only in-frame clones, not every one. The profile shows about 2.4 million clones, over 85% of them singletons. The sequencing input was naive CD4+ T cells from PBMCs. The receptors stem from a man younger than 35 in good health. Some clones in this sample may be carry-over from other donors' samples. The CDR3 runs from the conserved cysteine through the conserved F or W. D genes are given only for firm matches. Not all rows give a size; the values are once, few, many and, for expanded clones, a class.

clone_size: once
j_call: TRBJ1-3
d_call: TRBD1
v_call: TRBV6-6
cdr3_aa: CASGDRISGNTIYF
cdr3_nt: TGTGCCAGCGGGGACAGGATCTCTGGAAACACCATATATTTT

clone_size: -
j_call: TRBJ1-5
d_call: TRBD1
v_call: TRBV28
cdr3_aa: CASRTGVGQPQHF
cdr3_nt: TGTGCCAGCAGAACAGGGGTTGGTCAGCCCCAGCATTTT

clone_size: -
j_call: TRBJ2-1
d_call: -
v_call: TRBV4-3
cdr3_aa: CASSQEPGRYAEQFF
cdr3_nt: TGCGCCAGCAGCCAAGAACCAGGGAGGTATGCTGAGCAGTTCTTC

clone_size: few
j_call: TRBJ1-1
d_call: -
v_call: TRBV30
cdr3_aa: CAWSPHAEAFF
cdr3_nt: TGTGCCTGGAGTCCACATGCTGAAGCTTTCTTT

clone_size: -
j_call: TRBJ2-3
d_call: -
v_call: TRBV5-1
cdr3_aa: CASSFWGRATDTQYF
cdr3_nt: TGCGCCAGCAGCTTCTGGGGGCGGGCCACAGATACGCAGTATTTT

clone_size: -
j_call: TRBJ2-7
d_call: TRBD2
v_call: TRBV5-5
cdr3_aa: CASSLAPSGYEQYF
cdr3_nt: TGTGCCAGCAGCTTGGCACCTAGCGGCTACGAGCAGTACTTC

clone_size: once
j_call: TRBJ1-1
d_call: TRBD1
v_call: TRBV5-1
cdr3_aa: CASSLDRGDFMNTEAFF
cdr3_nt: TGCGCCAGCAGCTTGGACAGGGGCGACTTCATGAACACTGAAGCTTTCTTT

clone_size: -
j_call: TRBJ2-5
d_call: TRBD2
v_call: TRBV28
cdr3_aa: CASSLRREGSRPPEIHF
cdr3_nt: TGTGCCAGCAGTTTAAGGCGGGAGGGTAGTCGGCCCCCCGAGATTCACTTC

clone_size: -
j_call: TRBJ2-5
d_call: TRBD2
v_call: TRBV5-6
cdr3_aa: CASSLSGRPQETQYF
cdr3_nt: TGTGCCAGCAGCTTAAGCGGGAGGCCTCAAGAGACCCAGTACTTC

clone_size: -
j_call: TRBJ1-3
d_call: -
v_call: TRBV7-9
cdr3_aa: CASSLDPTLSGNTIYF
cdr3_nt: TGTGCCAGCAGCTTAGATCCGACCCTCTCTGGAAACACCATATATTTT

clone_size: few
j_call: TRBJ1-5
d_call: -
v_call: TRBV7-9
cdr3_aa: CASSLAGDQPQHF
cdr3_nt: TGTGCCAGCAGCTTGGCGGGGGATCAGCCCCAGCATTTT

clone_size: -
j_call: TRBJ1-1
d_call: -
v_call: TRBV28
cdr3_aa: CASRVQGHSMNTEAFF
cdr3_nt: TGTGCCAGCAGGGTACAGGGCCACTCTATGAACACTGAAGCTTTCTTT

clone_size: -
j_call: TRBJ2-5
d_call: -
v_call: TRBV10-1
cdr3_aa: CASSDGRGEETQYF
cdr3_nt: TGCGCCAGCAGTGATGGCAGGGGTGAGGAGACCCAGTACTTC

clone_size: -
j_call: TRBJ1-6
d_call: -
v_call: TRBV9
cdr3_aa: CASSATPGLSPLHF
cdr3_nt: TGTGCCAGCAGCGCGACCCCCGGGCTTTCACCCCTCCACTTT

clone_size: -
j_call: TRBJ2-3
d_call: TRBD2
v_call: TRBV9
cdr3_aa: CASSVGGLAETDTQYF
cdr3_nt: TGTGCCAGCAGCGTAGGGGGACTAGCGGAAACAGATACGCAGTATTTT

clone_size: -
j_call: TRBJ2-6
d_call: TRBD1
v_call: TRBV18
cdr3_aa: CASSQNRQGAPGANVLTF
cdr3_nt: TGTGCCAGCTCACAAAACCGACAGGGGGCGCCTGGGGCCAACGTCCTGACTTTC

clone_size: -
j_call: TRBJ1-1
d_call: -
v_call: TRBV9
cdr3_aa: CASSVAWVGTEAFF
cdr3_nt: TGTGCCAGCAGCGTAGCATGGGTTGGCACTGAAGCTTTCTTT

clone_size: -
j_call: TRBJ2-1
d_call: TRBD2
v_call: TRBV6-4
cdr3_aa: CASSDILAGGPHNEQFF
cdr3_nt: TGTGCCAGCAGTGACATACTAGCGGGAGGGCCCCACAATGAGCAGTTCTTC

clone_size: -
j_call: TRBJ1-3
d_call: -
v_call: TRBV28
cdr3_aa: CASSLNRVYRGNTIYF
cdr3_nt: TGTGCCAGCAGTTTAAACAGGGTATACCGAGGAAACACCATATATTTT